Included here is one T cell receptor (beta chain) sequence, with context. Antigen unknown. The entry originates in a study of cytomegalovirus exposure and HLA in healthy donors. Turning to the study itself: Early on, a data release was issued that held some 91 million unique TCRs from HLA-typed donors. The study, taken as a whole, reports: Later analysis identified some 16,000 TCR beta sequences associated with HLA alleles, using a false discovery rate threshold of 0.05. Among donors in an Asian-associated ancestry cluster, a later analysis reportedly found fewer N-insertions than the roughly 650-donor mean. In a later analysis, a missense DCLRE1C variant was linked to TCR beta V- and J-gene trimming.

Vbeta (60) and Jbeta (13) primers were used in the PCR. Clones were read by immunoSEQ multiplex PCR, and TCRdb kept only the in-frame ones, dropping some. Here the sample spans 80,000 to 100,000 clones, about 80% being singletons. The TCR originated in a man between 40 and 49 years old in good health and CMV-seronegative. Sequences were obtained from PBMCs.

The CDR3 protein is CASSEWGRSYNSPLHF. CDR3 coding DNA: TGTGCCAGCAGTGAATGGGGCAGATCCTATAATTCACCCCTCCACTTT. V usage is TRBV2 and J usage is TRBJ1-6; perhaps TRBD1 as D (5 bases). Between the trimmed V and J ends, which lost 2 bases and 1 base, there was a span of 9 bases. Germline V gene sequence: CDR1 SNHLY, CDR2 FYNNEI. The CDR3 consists of 16 residues.